Described below is a single TCR beta chain sequence and its context. The record originates from a study of blood T cell repertoires in COVID-19. On the study more broadly: Collection of acute and convalescent COVID-19 samples took place in the United States, Italy and Spain. PBMCs, B-cell-depleted T cells, or T cells provided the cDNA or gDNA that made up the material.

V dropped 3 bases and J dropped 4 bases, with 7 bases sitting between them. Germline values: CDR1 MNHNS, CDR2 SASEGT. The CDR3 runs to 13 residues. Profiling relied on immunoSEQ multiplex PCR, and the TCRdb table lists in-frame clones only, not all of them. In the table there are hundreds of thousands of clones, about 85% of which are singletons. The TCR comes from a woman aged 45 to 65 who had recovered from COVID-19. V gene TRBV6-1 combines with J gene TRBJ2-1; D not resolved. Sequencing was carried out using PBMCs or T cells enriched from blood (not recorded which). Here the CDR3 reads CASSDTVYNEQFF. CDR3 in DNA: TGTGCCAGCAGTGATACGGTATACAATGAGCAGTTCTTC.